The 23 T cell receptor beta chains presented below share a single source sample, sequenced in a study of cytomegalovirus exposure and HLA in healthy donors. The PCR had 60 Vbeta and 13 Jbeta primers. Using immunoSEQ multiplex PCR, the repertoire was profiled, and TCRdb retains in-frame clones only, with some absent. Of 100,000 to 150,000 clones listed, 73% were seen once; the top ten hold around 4.8%. Sequencing was carried out using PBMCs. Receptors were obtained from a man aged 60-69 years in good health and CMV-seropositive.

The chain has TRBV10-1 and TRBJ1-1; 7 bases are a match to TRBD1. This CDR3 spans 15 amino acids. V dropped 1 base and J dropped 5; count of bases not matched to a gene: 7. Germline V CDR1 and CDR2: WNHNN, SYGVQD (reference sequence). CDR3 coding DNA: TGCGCCAGCAGTGAGTTACGACAGGGTTTGACTGAAGCTTTCTTT. It is translated as CASSELRQGLTEAFF.

The rearrangement links TRBV7-6 to TRBJ2-1, with TRBD1 as a possible D gene (6 bases). Looked up from germline, CDR1 is SGHVS and CDR2 is FNYEAQ. There are 14 residues in the CDR3. V shed 1 base and J shed 4 bases, with 8 bases lying between them. CDR3 sequence: CASSLVQGYNEQFF. Written as DNA, the CDR3 is TGTGCCAGCAGCTTAGTTCAGGGGTACAATGAGCAGTTCTTC.

The chain couples TRBV6-6 to TRBJ2-3; a weak D match, TRBD2 (5 bases). Germline assignment: CDR1 MNHNY and CDR2 SVGAGI (reference sequence). V lost 0 bases, J lost 0 bases, and 7 bases lay in between. The CDR3 runs to 15 residues. The CDR3 DNA is TGTGCCAGCAGTTACTCGAGGGCTAGCACAGATACGCAGTATTTT. This translates into CASSYSRASTDTQYF.

This clone has a handful of counts. The chain carries TRBV6-1 and TRBJ2-7; D is unresolved. The V gene lost 4 bases and the J gene lost 7 bases, with 11 bases spanning the gap. CDR3 size: 12 residues. Per the germline V gene, CDR1 is MNHNS and CDR2 is SASEGT. The CDR3 nucleotides are TGTGCCAGCAGTGCTTCCCCCCTGGAGCAGTACTTC. Translating it yields CASSASPLEQYF.

DNA of the CDR3: TGCGCCAGCAATCTGATAAGTGCGGGCACAGATACGCAGTATTTT. This gives the protein CASNLISAGTDTQYF. The chain employs TRBV5-1 and TRBJ2-3; D uncertain. The CDR3 is 15 residues long. The germline V gene has CDR1 SGHRS and CDR2 YFSETQ. Trimming left V 6 bases short and J 1 base short, with 15 bases between.

This clone was seen a handful of times. This chain connects TRBV18 to TRBJ1-1; D possibly corresponds to TRBD1 (6 bases). This CDR3 contains 14 residues. Trimming left V 2 bases short and J 4 bases short, with 11 bases between. Germline assignment: CDR1 KGHSH and CDR2 LQKENI. In DNA form, the CDR3 reads TGTGCCAGCTCACCATGGGGGCAAGGCACTGAAGCTTTCTTT. Encoded protein: CASSPWGQGTEAFF.

The gene calls are TRBV5-6 and TRBJ2-7, with TRBD1 identical over 7 bases. The length of the CDR3 is 14 residues. From germline, CDR1 is SGHDT and CDR2 YYEEEE. V lost 4 bases to trimming and J lost 1 base; unmatched junction nucleotides: 5. For the CDR3, the DNA is TGTGCCAGCAGCGGGGTGGACAGGTCCTACGAGCAGTACTTC. Translated, it gives CASSGVDRSYEQYF.

The rearrangement links TRBV28 to TRBJ1-1; perhaps TRBD1 as D (6 bases). Between the trimmed V and J ends, which lost 7 bases and 9 bases, there was a span of 15 bases. The CDR3 runs to 12 residues. Per germline, CDR1 MDHEN and CDR2 SYDVKM. For the CDR3, the DNA is TGTGCCAGCATCGGGGGGCTGGCAAAAGCTTTCTTT. Amino acids: CASIGGLAKAFF.

Written as DNA, the CDR3 is TGTGCCAGTAGTATCGGACAGTACTTTAATTCACCCCTCCACTTT. This gives the protein CASSIGQYFNSPLHF. V usage is TRBV19 and J usage is TRBJ1-6, with D maybe TRBD1 (6 bases). V was cut by 3 bases and J by 6 bases, with 12 bases left in between. The germline gives CDR1 LNHDA, CDR2 SQIVND (reference sequence). This CDR3 contains 15 residues.

The genes are TRBV4-1 and TRBJ2-4, with a weak D call TRBD1 (5 bases). Between the trimmed V and J ends, which lost 5 bases and 8 bases, there was a span of 16 bases. The CDR3 spans 14 residues. CDR1 is MGHRA, CDR2 YSYEKL, per germline. The DNA of the CDR3 is TGCGCCAGCAGCGATCCGGACACAGGAGACATTCAGTACTTC. The encoded protein is CASSDPDTGDIQYF.

This rearrangement joins TRBV7-3 to TRBJ2-1, with 8 positions matching TRBD2. This CDR3 contains 18 residues. V lost 5 bases and J lost 2; bases outside the gene matches: 14. Germline CDR1 reads SGHTA; CDR2 reads FQGTGA. The CDR3 is CASSGAQGSGEPYNEQFF. Here the CDR3 DNA reads TGTGCCAGCAGCGGGGCGCAAGGTAGCGGGGAACCCTACAATGAGCAGTTCTTC.

This clone is medium-sized (0.01 to 0.1%) in the sample. Here the CDR3 DNA reads TGTGCCAGCAGTCGGGACAGGGGGCTTTATTCACCCCTCCACTTT. Its translation is CASSRDRGLYSPLHF. V gene TRBV28 combines with J gene TRBJ1-6, with 12 bases identical to TRBD1. After removal of 5 bases from V and 8 bases from J, the junction contained 4 bases not matched to a gene. This CDR3 spans 15 amino acids. From germline, CDR1 is MDHEN and CDR2 SYDVKM.

V gene TRBV6-5 combines with J gene TRBJ2-5; 7 nucleotides line up with TRBD1. The end of the DNA aligns better with TRBJ2-7, so the J call may be wrong. CDR3 length equals 15 residues. CDR1 and CDR2 (germline): MNHEY, SVGAGI. The CDR3 bases are TGTGCCAGCAGTCACCCCAGGGGGAGACCCTACGAGCAGTACTTC. Its translation: CASSHPRGRPYEQYF.

This clone was detected only a few times. The chain has TRBV9 and TRBJ1-4, with D maybe TRBD1 (6 bases). The CDR3 loop spans 15 amino acids. The germline V gene encodes CDR1 SGDLS and CDR2 YYNGEE. Between the trimmed V and J ends, which lost 3 bases and 3 bases, there was a span of 12 bases. The CDR3 is CASSARDNSNEKLFF. The CDR3 DNA sequence: TGTGCCAGCAGCGCACGGGACAACTCTAATGAAAAACTGTTTTTT.

This clone occurred a few times. The V gene is TRBV10-3, the J gene TRBJ1-4; D unresolved. This CDR3 region has 13 residues. CDR1 is ENHRY, CDR2 SYGVKD, per germline. V lost 11 bases, J lost 0 bases, and 10 bases lay in between. CDR3 region: CASRGTTNEKLFF. The CDR3 region has the DNA TGTGCCTCCCGCGGGACAACTAATGAAAAACTGTTTTTT.

This clone was seen just once. The chain combines TRBV6-5 with TRBJ1-2; TRBD1 matches 8 bases. This CDR3 comprises 14 residues. The trim removed 6 bases at V and 4 bases at J, leaving 7 bases unmatched. The germline V gene encodes CDR1 MNHEY and CDR2 SVGAGI. This CDR3 is CASRAPGGSYGYTF. CDR3 in DNA: TGTGCCAGCAGAGCCCCAGGGGGCTCCTATGGCTACACCTTC.

This CDR3 is CASSPGASTDTQYF. The DNA for the CDR3 is TGCGCCAGCAGCCCTGGGGCTAGCACAGATACGCAGTATTTT. The genes are TRBV5-1 and TRBJ2-3, with D possibly being TRBD1 (5 bases). Trimming left V 4 bases short and J 0 bases short, with 9 bases between. This CDR3 is built from 14 residues. Germline V gene sequence: CDR1 SGHRS, CDR2 YFSETQ.

This chain links TRBV14 with TRBJ2-7; D may be TRBD2 (5 bases). V dropped 0 bases and J dropped 9 bases, with 18 bases sitting between them. This CDR3 region has 15 residues. Per the germline V gene, CDR1 is SGHDN and CDR2 is FVKESK. The CDR3 sequence: CASSQDTGGFPSQYF. The CDR3 nucleotides read TGTGCCAGCAGCCAAGATACGGGCGGGTTTCCGTCGCAGTACTTC.

This clone was detected a few times. The chain employs TRBV5-4 and TRBJ1-4; D might be TRBD1 (6 bases). This CDR3 region has 17 residues. Germline CDR1 and CDR2: SGHNT and YYREEE (reference sequence). With 2 bases removed from V and 4 bases from J, the gap between germline ends came to 18 bases. The CDR3 here is CASSFGGAVGINEKLFF. The CDR3 bases are TGTGCCAGCAGCTTCGGGGGGGCGGTCGGAATTAATGAAAAACTGTTTTTT.

The V gene is TRBV7-9, the J gene TRBJ1-1, with TRBD1 matching 7 bases. CDR3 size: 12 residues. Germline CDR1 is SEHNR and CDR2 is FQNEAQ (reference sequence). Trimming at V came to 1 base and at J to 10 bases, leaving 3 bases not matched to a gene. CDR3 protein: CASSLGDSRAFF. The CDR3 DNA is TGTGCCAGCAGCTTAGGGGACAGTCGAGCTTTCTTT. Using reference TRBV7-9 and TRBJ1-1 for the parts outside the CDR3, the full variable domain is DTGVSQNPRHKITKRGQNVTFRCDPISEHNRLYWYRQTLGQGPEFLTYFQNEAQLEKSRLLSDRFSAERPKGSFSTLEIQRTEQGDSAMYLCASSLGDSRAFFGQGTRLTVV.

The DNA of the CDR3 is TGCGCCAGCAGAAATACCGGGACTTCGAACACTGAAGCTTTCTTT. This sequence encodes CASRNTGTSNTEAFF. The chain recombines TRBV5-1 with TRBJ1-1; possibly TRBD1 for D (5 bases). CDR1 and CDR2 from the germline V gene are SGHRS and YFSETQ. There are 15 residues in the CDR3. The germline V and J ends were trimmed by 5 bases and 1 base, with 15 bases remaining between them.

The chain recombines TRBV5-8 with TRBJ2-5; D perhaps matches TRBD2 (7 bases). CDR3 length: 15 amino acids. Trimming pared 3 bases from V and 3 bases from J, leaving 15 bases between. CDR1 and CDR2 from the germline V gene are SGHTS and YDEGEE. The CDR3 DNA reads TGTGCCAGCAGCTCGTGGGGGGGGGCGGAAGAGACCCAGTACTTC. Protein sequence: CASSSWGGAEETQYF.

V usage is TRBV7-9 and J usage is TRBJ2-7, with D possibly being TRBD2 (6 bases). This CDR3 has 16 amino acids. Trimming stripped 1 base from V and 3 bases from J, with 16 bases between. In germline, CDR1 is SEHNR, CDR2 FQNEAQ (reference sequence). The CDR3 nucleotides are TGTGCCAGCAGCTTAGGGCGGAGGGCCATGGGCTACGAGCAGTACTTC. Its protein product is CASSLGRRAMGYEQYF.